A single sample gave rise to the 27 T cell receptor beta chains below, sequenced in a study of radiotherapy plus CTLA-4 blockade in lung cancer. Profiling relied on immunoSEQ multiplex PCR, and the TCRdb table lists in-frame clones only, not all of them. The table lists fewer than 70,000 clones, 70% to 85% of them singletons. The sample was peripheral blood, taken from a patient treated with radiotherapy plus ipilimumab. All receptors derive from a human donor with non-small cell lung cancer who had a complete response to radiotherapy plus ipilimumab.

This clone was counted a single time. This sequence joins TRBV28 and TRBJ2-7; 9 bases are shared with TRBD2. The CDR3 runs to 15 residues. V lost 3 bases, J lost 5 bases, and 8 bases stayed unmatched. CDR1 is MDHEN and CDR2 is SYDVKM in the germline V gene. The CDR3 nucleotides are TGTGCCAGCAGTTTTGGCGGGGGGGCCGATCACGAGCAGTACTTC. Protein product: CASSFGGGADHEQYF.

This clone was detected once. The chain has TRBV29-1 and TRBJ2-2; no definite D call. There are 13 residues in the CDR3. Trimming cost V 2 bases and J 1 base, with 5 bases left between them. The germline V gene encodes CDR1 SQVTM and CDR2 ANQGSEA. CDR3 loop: CSVELGNTGELFF. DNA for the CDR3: TGCAGCGTTGAATTGGGGAACACCGGGGAGCTGTTTTTT.

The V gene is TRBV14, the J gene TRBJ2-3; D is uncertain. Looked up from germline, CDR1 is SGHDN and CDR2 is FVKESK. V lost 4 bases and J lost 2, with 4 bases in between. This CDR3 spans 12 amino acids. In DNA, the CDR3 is TGTGCCAGCAGCCCTTTCACAGATACGCAGTATTTT. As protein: CASSPFTDTQYF.

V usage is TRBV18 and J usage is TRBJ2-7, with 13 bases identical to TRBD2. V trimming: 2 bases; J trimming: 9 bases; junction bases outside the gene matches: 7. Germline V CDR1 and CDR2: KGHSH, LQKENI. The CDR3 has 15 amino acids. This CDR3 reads CASSPSTSGRHRQYV. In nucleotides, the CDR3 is TGTGCCAGCTCACCATCGACTAGCGGGAGGCACCGGCAGTACGTC.

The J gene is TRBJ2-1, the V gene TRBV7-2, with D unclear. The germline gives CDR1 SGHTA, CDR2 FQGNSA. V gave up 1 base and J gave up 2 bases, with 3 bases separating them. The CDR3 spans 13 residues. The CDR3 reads CASSLGTYNEQFF. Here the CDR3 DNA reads TGTGCCAGCAGCTTAGGGACCTACAATGAGCAGTTCTTC.

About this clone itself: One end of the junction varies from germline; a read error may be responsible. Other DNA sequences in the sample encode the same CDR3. The CDR3 nucleotides read TGTGCTAGCAGCTTAGAGGGGGGGGCTCCAGAGACCCAGTACTTC. Encoded protein: CASSLEGGAPETQYF. V usage is TRBV7-7 and J usage is TRBJ2-5, with D possibly being TRBD2 (7 bases). Germline V gives CDR1 SSHAT, CDR2 FNYEAQ (reference sequence). The CDR3 length is 15 residues.

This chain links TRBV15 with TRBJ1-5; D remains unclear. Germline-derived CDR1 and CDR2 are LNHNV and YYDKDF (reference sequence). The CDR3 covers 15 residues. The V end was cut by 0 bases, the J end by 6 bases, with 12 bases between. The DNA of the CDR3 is TGTGCCACCAGCAGAGATCGGAGGTTAGGTCAGCCCCAGCATTTT. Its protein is CATSRDRRLGQPQHF.

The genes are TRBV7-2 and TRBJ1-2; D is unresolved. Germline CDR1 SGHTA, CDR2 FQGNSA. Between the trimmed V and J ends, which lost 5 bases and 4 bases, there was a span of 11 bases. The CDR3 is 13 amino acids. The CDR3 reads CASSGQPSYGYTF. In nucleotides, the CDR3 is TGTGCCAGCAGCGGCCAGCCCTCCTATGGCTACACCTTC.

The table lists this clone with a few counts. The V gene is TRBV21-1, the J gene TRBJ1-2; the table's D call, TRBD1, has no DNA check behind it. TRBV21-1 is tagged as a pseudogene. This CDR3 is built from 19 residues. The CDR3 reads CASSKAMFGTISRDYGYTF. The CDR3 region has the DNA TGTGCCAGCAGCAAAGCGATGTTTGGGACAATAAGTAGGGACTATGGCTACACCTTC.

The DNA of the CDR3 is TGTGCCAGCAGCTTAGTAGGGACAGACTACGAGCAGTACTTC. This sequence encodes CASSLVGTDYEQYF. The V gene is TRBV7-9, the J gene TRBJ2-7; 7 bases match TRBD1. Trimming cost V 1 base and J 3 bases; bases outside gene matches: 3. Germline V lookup: CDR1 SEHNR, CDR2 FQNEAQ (reference sequence). This CDR3 is built from 14 residues.

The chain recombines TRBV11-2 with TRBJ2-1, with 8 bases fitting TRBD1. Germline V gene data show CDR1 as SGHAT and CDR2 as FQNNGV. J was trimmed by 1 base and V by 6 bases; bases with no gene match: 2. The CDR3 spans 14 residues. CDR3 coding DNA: TGTGCCAGCAGGGACAGGGTTTCCTACAATGAGCAGTTCTTC. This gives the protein CASRDRVSYNEQFF.

CDR3 in amino acids: CASRATVIRSEPQHF. The CDR3 DNA reads TGTGCCAGCAGAGCGACAGTGATTAGAAGTGAGCCCCAGCATTTT. The chain combines TRBV6-1 with TRBJ1-5; D possibly corresponds to TRBD1 (5 bases). CDR3 length: 15 residues. Deletions cut 6 bases from V and 8 bases from J, with 20 bases between. Germline CDR1 is MNHNS and CDR2 is SASEGT.

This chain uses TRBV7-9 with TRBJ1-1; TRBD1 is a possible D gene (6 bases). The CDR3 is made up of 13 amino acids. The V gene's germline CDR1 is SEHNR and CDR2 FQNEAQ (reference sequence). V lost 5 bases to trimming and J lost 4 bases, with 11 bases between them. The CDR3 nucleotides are TGTGCCAGCAGCCCGGGACACCTCACTGAAGCTTTCTTT. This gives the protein CASSPGHLTEAFF.

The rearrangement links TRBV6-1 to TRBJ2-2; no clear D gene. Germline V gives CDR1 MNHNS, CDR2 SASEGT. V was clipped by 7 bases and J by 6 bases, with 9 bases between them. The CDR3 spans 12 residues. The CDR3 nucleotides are TGTGCCAGCATAGTGCGTCCCGGGGAGCTGTTTTTT. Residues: CASIVRPGELFF.

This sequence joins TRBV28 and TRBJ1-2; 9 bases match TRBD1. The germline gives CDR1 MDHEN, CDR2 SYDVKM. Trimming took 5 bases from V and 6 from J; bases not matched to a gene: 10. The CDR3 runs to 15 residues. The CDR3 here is CASSLITGTGNGYTF. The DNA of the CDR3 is TGTGCCAGCAGTCTAATAACCGGGACAGGGAATGGCTACACCTTC.

The CDR3 region is CASSVGGPASGNEQFF. In DNA, the CDR3 is TGTGCCAGCAGCGTAGGAGGCCCGGCGAGTGGCAATGAGCAGTTCTTC. V usage is TRBV9 and J usage is TRBJ2-1, with no clear D. V gave up 0 bases and J gave up 6 bases, with 16 bases separating them. CDR3 size: 16 residues. Germline CDR1 SGDLS, CDR2 YYNGEE.

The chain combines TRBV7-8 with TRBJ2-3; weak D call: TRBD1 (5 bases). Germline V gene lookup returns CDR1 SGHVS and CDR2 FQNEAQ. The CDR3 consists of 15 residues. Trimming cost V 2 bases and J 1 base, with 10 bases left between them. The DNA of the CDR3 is TGTGCCAGCAGCTTAAACTGGGGCGGCACAGATACGCAGTATTTT. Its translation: CASSLNWGGTDTQYF.

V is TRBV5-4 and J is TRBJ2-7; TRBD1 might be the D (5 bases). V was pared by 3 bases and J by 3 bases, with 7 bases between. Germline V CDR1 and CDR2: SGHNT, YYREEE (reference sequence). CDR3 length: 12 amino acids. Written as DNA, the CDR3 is TGTGCCAGCAGCTCCGACAGCTACGAGCAGTACTTC. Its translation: CASSSDSYEQYF.

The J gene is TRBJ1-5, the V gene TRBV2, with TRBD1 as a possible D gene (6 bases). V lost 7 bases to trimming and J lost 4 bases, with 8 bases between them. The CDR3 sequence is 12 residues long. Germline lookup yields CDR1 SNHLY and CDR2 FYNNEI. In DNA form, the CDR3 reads TGTGCCAGCACCAGGGGAAATCAGCCCCAGCATTTT. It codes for CASTRGNQPQHF.

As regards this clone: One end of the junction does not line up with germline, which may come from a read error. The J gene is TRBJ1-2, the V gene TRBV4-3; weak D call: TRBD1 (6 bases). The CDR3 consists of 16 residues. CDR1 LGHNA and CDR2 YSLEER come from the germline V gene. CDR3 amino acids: CASSPDSGFFHDGYTF. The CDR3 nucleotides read TGCGCCAGCAGCCCGGACAGCGGCTTTTTTCACGATGGCTATACCTTC.

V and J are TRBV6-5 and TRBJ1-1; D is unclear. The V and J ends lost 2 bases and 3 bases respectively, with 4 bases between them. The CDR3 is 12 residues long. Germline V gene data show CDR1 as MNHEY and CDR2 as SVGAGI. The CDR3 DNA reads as TGTGCCAGCAGTTACCGGGACACTGAAGCTTTCTTT. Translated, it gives CASSYRDTEAFF.

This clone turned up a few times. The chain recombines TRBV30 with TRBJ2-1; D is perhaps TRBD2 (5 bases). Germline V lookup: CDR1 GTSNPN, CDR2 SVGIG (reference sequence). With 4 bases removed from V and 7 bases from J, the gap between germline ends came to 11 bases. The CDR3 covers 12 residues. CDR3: CAWNPGGNEQFF. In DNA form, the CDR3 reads TGTGCCTGGAACCCCGGCGGGAATGAGCAGTTCTTC. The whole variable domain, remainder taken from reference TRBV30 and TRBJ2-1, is SQTIHQWPATLVQPVGSPLSLECTVEGTSNPNLYWYRQAAGRGLQLLFYSVGIGQISSEVPQNLSASRPQDRQFILSSKKLLLSDSGFYLCAWNPGGNEQFFGPGTRLTVL.

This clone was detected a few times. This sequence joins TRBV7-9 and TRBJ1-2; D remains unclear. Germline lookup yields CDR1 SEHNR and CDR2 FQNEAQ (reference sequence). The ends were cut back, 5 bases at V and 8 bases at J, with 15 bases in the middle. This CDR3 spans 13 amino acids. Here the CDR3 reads CASSRDLALGYTF. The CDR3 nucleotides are TGTGCCAGCAGCCGAGACCTCGCCTTAGGCTACACCTTC.

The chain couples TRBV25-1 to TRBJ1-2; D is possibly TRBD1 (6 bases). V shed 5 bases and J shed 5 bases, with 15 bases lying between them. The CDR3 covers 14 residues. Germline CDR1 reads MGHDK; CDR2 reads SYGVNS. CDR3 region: CASSWGRGPYGYTF. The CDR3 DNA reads TGTGCCAGCAGTTGGGGCAGGGGCCCGTATGGCTACACCTTC.

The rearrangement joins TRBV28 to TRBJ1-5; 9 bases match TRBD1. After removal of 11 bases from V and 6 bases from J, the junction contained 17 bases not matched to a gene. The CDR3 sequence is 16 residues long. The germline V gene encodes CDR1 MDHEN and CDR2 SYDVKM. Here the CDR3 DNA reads TGTGCCTCGACAGTTTTAAGGACAGGGGAGCGTCAGCCCCAGCATTTT. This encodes CASTVLRTGERQPQHF. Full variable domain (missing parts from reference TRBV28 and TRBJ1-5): DVKVTQSSRYLVKRTGEKVFLECVQDMDHENMFWYRQDPGLGLRLIYFSYDVKMKEKGDIPEGYSVSREKKERFSLILESASTNQTSMYLCASTVLRTGERQPQHFGDGTRLSIL.

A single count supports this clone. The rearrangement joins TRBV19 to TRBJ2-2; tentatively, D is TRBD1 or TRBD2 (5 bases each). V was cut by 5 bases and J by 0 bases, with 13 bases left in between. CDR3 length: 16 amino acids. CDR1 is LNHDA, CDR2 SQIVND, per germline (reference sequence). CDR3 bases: TGTGCCAGTAGTCCCTCGGGGACCTCGAACACCGGGGAGCTGTTTTTT. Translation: CASSPSGTSNTGELFF.

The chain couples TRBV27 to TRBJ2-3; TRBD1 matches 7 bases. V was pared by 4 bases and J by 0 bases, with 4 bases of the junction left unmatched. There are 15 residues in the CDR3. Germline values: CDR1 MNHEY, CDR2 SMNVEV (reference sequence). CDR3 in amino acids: CASSSRQGSTDTQYF. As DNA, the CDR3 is TGTGCCAGCAGTTCGCGACAGGGCAGCACAGATACGCAGTATTTT.